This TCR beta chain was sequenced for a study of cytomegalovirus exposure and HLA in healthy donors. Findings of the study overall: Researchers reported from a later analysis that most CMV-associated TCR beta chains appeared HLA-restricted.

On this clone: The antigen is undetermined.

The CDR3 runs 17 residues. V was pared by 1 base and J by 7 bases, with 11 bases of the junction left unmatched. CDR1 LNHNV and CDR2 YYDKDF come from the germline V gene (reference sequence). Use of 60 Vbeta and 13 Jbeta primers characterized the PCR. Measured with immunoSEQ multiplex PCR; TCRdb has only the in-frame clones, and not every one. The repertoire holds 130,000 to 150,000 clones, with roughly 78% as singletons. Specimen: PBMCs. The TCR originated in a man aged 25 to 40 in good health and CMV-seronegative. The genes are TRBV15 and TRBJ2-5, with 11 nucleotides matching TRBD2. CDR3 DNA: TGTGCCACCAGCAGAGCGGGACTAGCGGAAAAGTTGGGGACCCAGTACTTC. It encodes CATSRAGLAEKLGTQYF.